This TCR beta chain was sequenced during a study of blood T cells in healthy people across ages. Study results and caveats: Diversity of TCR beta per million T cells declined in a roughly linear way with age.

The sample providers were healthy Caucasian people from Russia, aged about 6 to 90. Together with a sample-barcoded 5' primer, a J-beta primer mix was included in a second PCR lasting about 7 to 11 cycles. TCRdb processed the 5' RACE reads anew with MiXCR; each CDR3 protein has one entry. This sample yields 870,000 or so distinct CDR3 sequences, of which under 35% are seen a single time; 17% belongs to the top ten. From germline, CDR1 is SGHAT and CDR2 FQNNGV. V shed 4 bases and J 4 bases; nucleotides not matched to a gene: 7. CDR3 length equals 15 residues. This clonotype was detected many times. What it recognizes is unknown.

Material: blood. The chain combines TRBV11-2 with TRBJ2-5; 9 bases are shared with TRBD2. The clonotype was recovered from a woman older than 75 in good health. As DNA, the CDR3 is TGTGCCAGCAGCTCCCGCTTAGCGGGGGCAGAGACCCAGTACTTC. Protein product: CASSSRLAGAETQYF.